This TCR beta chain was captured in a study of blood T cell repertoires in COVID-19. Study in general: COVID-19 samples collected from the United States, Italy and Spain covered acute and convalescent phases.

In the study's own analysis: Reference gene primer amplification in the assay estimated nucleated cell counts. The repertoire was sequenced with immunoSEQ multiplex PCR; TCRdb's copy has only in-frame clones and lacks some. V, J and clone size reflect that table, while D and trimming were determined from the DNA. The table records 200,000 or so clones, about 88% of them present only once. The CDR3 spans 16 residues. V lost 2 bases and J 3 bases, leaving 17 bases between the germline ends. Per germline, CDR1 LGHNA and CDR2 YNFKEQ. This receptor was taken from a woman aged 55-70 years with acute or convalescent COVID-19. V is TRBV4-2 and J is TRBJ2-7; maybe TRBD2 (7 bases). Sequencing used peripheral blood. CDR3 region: CASSQFGGRGVYEQYF. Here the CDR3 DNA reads TGTGCCAGCAGCCAATTCGGGGGCCGGGGGGTCTACGAGCAGTACTTC.